This entry lists 8 T cell receptor beta chains sequenced from one sample in a study of T cell responses to AZD1222 COVID-19 vaccine. Assay used: immunoSEQ multiplex PCR; TCRdb lists only in-frame clones, some missing. The sample lists 55,000 to 65,000 clones, roughly 87% occurring once. The source was peripheral blood, collected on day 0 of AZD1222 vaccination. The receptors originated from an adult in good health.

The rearrangement links TRBV19 to TRBJ1-2, with TRBD1 matching 11 bases. Per the germline V gene, CDR1 is LNHDA and CDR2 is SQIVND (reference sequence). V lost 11 bases to trimming and J lost 1 base; unmatched junction nucleotides: 9. The CDR3 is made up of 15 amino acids. CDR3 nucleotide sequence: TGTGCCGTCGGGACAGGGGGAGGTGGTAACTATGGCTACACCTTC. Amino acid sequence: CAVGTGGGGNYGYTF.

This sequence joins TRBV27 and TRBJ1-2; 8 nucleotides match TRBD1. V lost 4 bases and J lost 5; bases outside the gene matches: 3. This CDR3 region has 13 residues. Looked up from germline, CDR1 is MNHEY and CDR2 is SMNVEV (reference sequence). CDR3 sequence reads: CASSYTGGYGYTF. The CDR3 DNA reads TGTGCCAGCAGTTACACAGGGGGATATGGCTACACCTTC.

The chain joins TRBV5-3 to TRBJ2-2, with 9 bases matching TRBD1. TRBV5-3 belongs to the ORF category, with a function that is uncertain. The CDR3 is made up of 15 amino acids. Trimming removed 4 bases from V and 3 bases from J; junction bases left unmatched: 4. CDR3 residues: CARSLGQGDTGELFF. Here the CDR3 DNA reads TGTGCCAGAAGCCTGGGACAGGGTGACACCGGGGAGCTGTTTTTT.

This clone was counted between two and nine times. The chain employs TRBV12-3 or TRBV12-4 and TRBJ2-7, with D uncertain. Between the trimmed V and J ends, which lost 5 bases and 4 bases, there was a span of 9 bases. This CDR3 is built from 12 residues. The CDR3 spells CASSRGRYEQYF. DNA of the CDR3: TGTGCCAGCAGTCGAGGAAGGTACGAGCAGTACTTC.

This clone was seen only once. The chain uses TRBV7-2 and TRBJ1-4; D might be TRBD1 (6 bases). The V gene lost 5 bases and the J gene lost 3 bases, with 16 bases spanning the gap. The length of the CDR3 is 16 residues. Germline values: CDR1 SGHTA, CDR2 FQGNSA. CDR3 sequence (DNA): TGTGCCAGCAGCCTGGGCGGGGGGGCGTCTAATGAAAAACTGTTTTTT. Its translation: CASSLGGGASNEKLFF.

The V call is TRBV3-1 (or the pseudogene TRBV3-2), the J call TRBJ1-1; no reliable D call. The CDR3 runs to 13 residues. Trimming took 2 bases from V and 2 from J, leaving 6 bases between them. In germline, CDR1 is LGHDT, CDR2 YNNKEL (reference sequence). CDR3: CASSQKQNTEAFF. As DNA, the CDR3 is TGTGCCAGCAGCCAAAAACAAAACACTGAAGCTTTCTTT.

The chain uses TRBV20-1 and TRBJ2-7; D ambiguous. The CDR3 covers 13 residues. V was cut by 3 bases and J by 4 bases, with 13 bases left in between. Germline CDR1 and CDR2: DFQATT and SNEGSKA (reference sequence). CDR3 region: CSASRIKLYEQYF. CDR3 sequence (DNA): TGCAGTGCTAGTAGGATAAAGTTATACGAGCAGTACTTC.

The V call is TRBV9, the J call TRBJ2-7; tentative D call: TRBD1 (6 bases). The CDR3 runs 15 residues. Germline V gene lookup returns CDR1 SGDLS and CDR2 YYNGEE. Trimming took 0 bases from V and 3 from J, leaving 13 bases between them. CDR3 protein: CASSVGGQIGYEQYF. CDR3 bases: TGTGCCAGCAGCGTAGGAGGACAGATAGGCTACGAGCAGTACTTC.